This TCR beta chain originates from a study of cytomegalovirus exposure and HLA in healthy donors. V dropped 2 bases and J dropped 4; count of bases not matched to a gene: 5. In germline, CDR1 is SGHTA, CDR2 FQGNSA. CDR3 length: 15 residues. Primers: 60 Vbeta forward and 13 Jbeta reverse. Data came from immunoSEQ multiplex PCR; TCRdb stores just in-frame clones and leaves some out. The sample contains some 180,000 clones, around 80% of which appear only once. Sequencing was carried out using PBMCs. This chain uses TRBV7-2 with TRBJ2-3, with 8 positions matching TRBD2. The receptor was isolated from a woman in her 30s in good health and CMV-seronegative. The CDR3 region has the DNA TGTGCCAGCAGCTTATCGAGCGGGGGCGCAGATACGCAGTATTTT. Residues: CASSLSSGGADTQYF.